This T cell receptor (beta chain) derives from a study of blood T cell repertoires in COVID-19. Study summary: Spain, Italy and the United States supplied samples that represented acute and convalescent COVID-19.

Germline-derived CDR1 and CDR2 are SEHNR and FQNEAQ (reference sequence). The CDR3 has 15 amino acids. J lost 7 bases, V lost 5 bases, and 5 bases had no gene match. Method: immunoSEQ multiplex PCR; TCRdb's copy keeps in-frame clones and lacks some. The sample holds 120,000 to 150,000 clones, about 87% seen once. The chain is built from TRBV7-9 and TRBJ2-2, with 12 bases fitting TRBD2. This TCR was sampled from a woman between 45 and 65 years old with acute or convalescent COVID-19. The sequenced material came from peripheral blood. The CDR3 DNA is TGTGCCAGCAGCAAGACTAGCGGGAGCAACGGGGAGCTGTTTTTT. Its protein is CASSKTSGSNGELFF.